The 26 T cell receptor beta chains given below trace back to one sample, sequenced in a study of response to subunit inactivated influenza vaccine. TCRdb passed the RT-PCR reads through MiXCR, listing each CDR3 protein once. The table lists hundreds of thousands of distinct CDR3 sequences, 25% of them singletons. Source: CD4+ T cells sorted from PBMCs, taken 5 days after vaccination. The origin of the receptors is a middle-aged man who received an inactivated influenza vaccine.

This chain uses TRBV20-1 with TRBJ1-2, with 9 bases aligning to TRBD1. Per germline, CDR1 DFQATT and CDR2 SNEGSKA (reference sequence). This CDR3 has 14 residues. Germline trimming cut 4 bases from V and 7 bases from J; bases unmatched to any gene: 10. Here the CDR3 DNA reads TGCAGTGCTAAGGAGCAACAGGGGGCGGGTGGCTACACCTTC. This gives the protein CSAKEQQGAGGYTF.

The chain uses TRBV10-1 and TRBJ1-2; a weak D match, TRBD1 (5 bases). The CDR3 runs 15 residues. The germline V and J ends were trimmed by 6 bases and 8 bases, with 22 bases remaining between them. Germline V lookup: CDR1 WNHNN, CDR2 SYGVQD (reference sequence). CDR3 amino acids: CASRDIPRADGGYTF. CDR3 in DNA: TGCGCCAGCAGAGATATACCCAGGGCCGACGGCGGCTACACCTTC.

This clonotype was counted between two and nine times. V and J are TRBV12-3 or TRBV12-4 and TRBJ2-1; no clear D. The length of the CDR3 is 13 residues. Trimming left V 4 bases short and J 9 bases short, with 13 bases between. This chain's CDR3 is CASSYGLVSEQFF. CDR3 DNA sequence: TGTGCCAGCAGTTATGGTCTAGTGAGTGAGCAGTTCTTC.

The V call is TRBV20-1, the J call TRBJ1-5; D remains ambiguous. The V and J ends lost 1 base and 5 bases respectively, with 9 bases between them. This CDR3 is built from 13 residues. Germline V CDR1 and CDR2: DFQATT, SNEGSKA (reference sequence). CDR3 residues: CSARGPMHQPQHF. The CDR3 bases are TGCAGTGCTAGAGGGCCAATGCATCAGCCCCAGCATTTT.

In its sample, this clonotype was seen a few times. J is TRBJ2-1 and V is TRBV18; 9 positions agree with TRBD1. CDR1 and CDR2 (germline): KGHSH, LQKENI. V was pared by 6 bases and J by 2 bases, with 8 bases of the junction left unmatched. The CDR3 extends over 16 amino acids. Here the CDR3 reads CASSLLGTGTYNEQFF. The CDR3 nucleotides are TGTGCCAGCTCTCTACTAGGGACAGGGACCTACAATGAGCAGTTCTTC.

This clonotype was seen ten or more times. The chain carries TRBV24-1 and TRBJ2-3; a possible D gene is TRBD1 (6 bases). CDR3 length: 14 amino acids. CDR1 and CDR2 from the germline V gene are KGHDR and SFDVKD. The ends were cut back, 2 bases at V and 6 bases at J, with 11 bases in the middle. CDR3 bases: TGTGCCACCAGTGATTCTGGGGGCTGGGATACGCAGTATTTT. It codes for CATSDSGGWDTQYF.

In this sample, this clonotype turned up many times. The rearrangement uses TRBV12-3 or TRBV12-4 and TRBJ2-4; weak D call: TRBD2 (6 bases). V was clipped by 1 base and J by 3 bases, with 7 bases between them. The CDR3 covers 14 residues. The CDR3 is CASSLGRDKNIQYF. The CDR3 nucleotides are TGTGCCAGCAGTTTAGGGCGGGACAAAAACATTCAGTACTTC.

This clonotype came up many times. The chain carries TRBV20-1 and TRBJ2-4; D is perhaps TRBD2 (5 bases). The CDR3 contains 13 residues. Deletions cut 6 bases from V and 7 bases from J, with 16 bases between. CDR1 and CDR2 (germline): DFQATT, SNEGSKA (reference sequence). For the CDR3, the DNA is TGCAGTGCCAGCGGAACGGGTGGTAACATTCAGTACTTC. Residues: CSASGTGGNIQYF.

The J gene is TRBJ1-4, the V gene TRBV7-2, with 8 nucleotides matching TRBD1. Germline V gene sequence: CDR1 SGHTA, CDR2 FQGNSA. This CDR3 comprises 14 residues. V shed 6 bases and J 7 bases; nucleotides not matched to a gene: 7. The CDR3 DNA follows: TGTGCCAGCAGTCGACAGGGGCAAGGTGAAAAACTGTTTTTT. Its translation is CASSRQGQGEKLFF.

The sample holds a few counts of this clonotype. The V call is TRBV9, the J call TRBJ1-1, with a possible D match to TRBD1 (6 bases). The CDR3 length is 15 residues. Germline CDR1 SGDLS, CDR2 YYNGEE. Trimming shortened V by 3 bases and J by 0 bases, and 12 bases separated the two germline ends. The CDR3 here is CASSGGQNMNTEAFF. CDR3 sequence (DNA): TGTGCCAGCAGCGGCGGACAGAACATGAACACTGAAGCTTTCTTT.

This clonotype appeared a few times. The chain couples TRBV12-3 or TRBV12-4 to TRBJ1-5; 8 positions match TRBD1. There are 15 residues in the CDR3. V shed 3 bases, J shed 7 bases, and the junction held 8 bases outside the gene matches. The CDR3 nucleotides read TGTGCCAGCAGTTTTAGTCAGGGGGCAGGACAGCCCCAGCATTTT. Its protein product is CASSFSQGAGQPQHF.

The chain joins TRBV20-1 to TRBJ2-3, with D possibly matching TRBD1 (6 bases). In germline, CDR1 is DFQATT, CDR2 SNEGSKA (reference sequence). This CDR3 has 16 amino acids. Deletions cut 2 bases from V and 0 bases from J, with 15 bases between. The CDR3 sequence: CSARPQGTRSTDTQYF. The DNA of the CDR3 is TGCAGTGCTAGACCGCAGGGGACCAGAAGCACAGATACGCAGTATTTT.

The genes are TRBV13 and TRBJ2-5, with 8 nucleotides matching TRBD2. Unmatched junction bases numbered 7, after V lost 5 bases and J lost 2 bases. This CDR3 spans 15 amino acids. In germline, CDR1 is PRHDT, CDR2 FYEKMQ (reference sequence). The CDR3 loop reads CASSPILAAQETQYF. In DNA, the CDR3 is TGTGCCAGCAGCCCAATACTAGCGGCGCAAGAGACCCAGTACTTC.

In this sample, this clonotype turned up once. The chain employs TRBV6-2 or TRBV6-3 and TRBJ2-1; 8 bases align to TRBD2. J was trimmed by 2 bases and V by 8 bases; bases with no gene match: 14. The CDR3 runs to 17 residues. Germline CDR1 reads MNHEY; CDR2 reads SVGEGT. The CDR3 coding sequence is TGTGCCAGCTCGAACGGGGGGGTTAAGAGGGCCTACAATGAGCAGTTCTTC. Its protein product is CASSNGGVKRAYNEQFF.

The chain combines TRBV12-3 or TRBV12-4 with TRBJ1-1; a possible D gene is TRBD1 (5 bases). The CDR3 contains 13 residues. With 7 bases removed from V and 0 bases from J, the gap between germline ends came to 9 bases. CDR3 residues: CASTMGLNTEAFF. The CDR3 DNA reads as TGTGCCAGCACGATGGGACTGAACACTGAAGCTTTCTTT.

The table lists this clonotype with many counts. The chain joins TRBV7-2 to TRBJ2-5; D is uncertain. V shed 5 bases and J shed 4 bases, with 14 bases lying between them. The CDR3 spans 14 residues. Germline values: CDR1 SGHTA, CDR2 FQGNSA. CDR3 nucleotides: TGTGCCAGCAGCCATCATACCCCCCCAGAGACCCAGTACTTC. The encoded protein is CASSHHTPPETQYF.

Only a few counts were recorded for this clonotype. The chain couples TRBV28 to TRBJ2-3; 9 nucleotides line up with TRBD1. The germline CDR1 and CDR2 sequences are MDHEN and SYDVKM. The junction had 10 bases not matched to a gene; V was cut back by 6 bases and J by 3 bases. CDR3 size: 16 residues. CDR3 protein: CASSPNPGQGTDTQYF. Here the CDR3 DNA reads TGTGCCAGCAGCCCTAACCCGGGACAGGGAACAGATACGCAGTATTTT. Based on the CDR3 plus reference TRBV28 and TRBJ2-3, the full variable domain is DVKVTQSSRYLVKRTGEKVFLECVQDMDHENMFWYRQDPGLGLRLIYFSYDVKMKEKGDIPEGYSVSREKKERFSLILESASTNQTSMYLCASSPNPGQGTDTQYFGPGTRLTVL.

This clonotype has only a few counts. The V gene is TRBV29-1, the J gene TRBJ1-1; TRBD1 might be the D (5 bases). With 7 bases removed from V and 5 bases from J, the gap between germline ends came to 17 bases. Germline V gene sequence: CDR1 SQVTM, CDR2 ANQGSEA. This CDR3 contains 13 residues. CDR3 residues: CSGALTGGTEAFF. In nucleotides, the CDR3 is TGCAGCGGAGCGCTGACCGGGGGGACTGAAGCTTTCTTT.

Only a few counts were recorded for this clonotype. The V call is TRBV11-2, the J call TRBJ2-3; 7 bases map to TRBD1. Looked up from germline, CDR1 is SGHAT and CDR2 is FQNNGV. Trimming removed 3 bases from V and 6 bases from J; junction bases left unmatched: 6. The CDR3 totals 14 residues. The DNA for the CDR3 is TGTGCCAGCAGCTTTGACAGGGTTAAGGATACGCAGTATTTT. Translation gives CASSFDRVKDTQYF. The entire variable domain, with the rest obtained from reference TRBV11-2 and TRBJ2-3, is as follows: EAGVAQSPRYKIIEKRQSVAFWCNPISGHATLYWYQQILGQGPKLLIQFQNNGVVDDSQLPKDRFSAERLKGVDSTLKIQPAKLEDSAVYLCASSFDRVKDTQYFGPGTRLTVL.

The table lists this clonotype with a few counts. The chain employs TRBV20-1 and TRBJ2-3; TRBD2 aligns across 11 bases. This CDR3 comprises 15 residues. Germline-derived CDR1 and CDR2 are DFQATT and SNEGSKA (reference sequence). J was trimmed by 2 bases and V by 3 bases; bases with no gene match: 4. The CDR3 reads CSASSSGGITDTQYF. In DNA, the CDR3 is TGCAGTGCTAGTTCTAGCGGGGGGATCACAGATACGCAGTATTTT.

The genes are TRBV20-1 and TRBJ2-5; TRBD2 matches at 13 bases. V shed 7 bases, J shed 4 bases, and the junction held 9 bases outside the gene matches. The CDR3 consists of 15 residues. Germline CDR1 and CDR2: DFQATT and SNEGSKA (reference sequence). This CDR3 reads CSVKGLAGARETQYF. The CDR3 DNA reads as TGCAGTGTCAAAGGACTAGCGGGAGCCCGAGAGACCCAGTACTTC.

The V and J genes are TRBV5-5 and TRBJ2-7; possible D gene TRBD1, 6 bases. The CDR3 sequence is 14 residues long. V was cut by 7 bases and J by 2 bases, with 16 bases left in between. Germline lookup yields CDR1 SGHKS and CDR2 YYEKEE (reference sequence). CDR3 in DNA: TGTGCCAGCGGAACAGGGAACCCCCCCTACGAGCAGTACTTC. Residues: CASGTGNPPYEQYF.

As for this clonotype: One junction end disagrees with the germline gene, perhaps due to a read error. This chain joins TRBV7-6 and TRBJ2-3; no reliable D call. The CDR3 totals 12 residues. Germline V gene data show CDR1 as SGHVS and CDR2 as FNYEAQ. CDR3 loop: CASRDITDTQFF. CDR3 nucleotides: TGTGCCAGCAGGGATATCACAGATACGCAGTTTTTT.

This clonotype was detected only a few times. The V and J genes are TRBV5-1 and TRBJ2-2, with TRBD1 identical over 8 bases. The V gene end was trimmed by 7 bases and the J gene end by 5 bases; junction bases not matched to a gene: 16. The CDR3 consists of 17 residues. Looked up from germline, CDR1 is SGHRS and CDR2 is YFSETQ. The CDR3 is CASATPDRDPNTGELFF. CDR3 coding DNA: TGCGCCAGCGCCACTCCGGACAGGGACCCAAATACCGGGGAGCTGTTTTTT.

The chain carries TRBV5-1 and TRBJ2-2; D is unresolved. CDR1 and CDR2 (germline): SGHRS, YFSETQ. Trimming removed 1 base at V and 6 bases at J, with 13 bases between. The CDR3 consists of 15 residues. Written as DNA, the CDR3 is TGCGCCAGCAGCTTGACATCGTTTGGCCCCGGGGAGCTGTTTTTT. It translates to CASSLTSFGPGELFF.

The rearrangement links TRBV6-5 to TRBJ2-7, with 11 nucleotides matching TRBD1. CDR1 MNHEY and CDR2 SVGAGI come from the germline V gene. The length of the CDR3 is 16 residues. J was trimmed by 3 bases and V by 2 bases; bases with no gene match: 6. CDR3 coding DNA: TGTGCCAGCAGTTACACTACCGGGACAGGGGGCTACGAGCAGTACTTC. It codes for CASSYTTGTGGYEQYF.